This passage covers 26 T cell receptor beta chains from one sample sequenced in a study of shared T cell receptors in the human thymus. Profiling relied on immunoSEQ multiplex PCR, and the TCRdb table lists in-frame clones only, not all of them. The data contain roughly 660,000 clones, approximately 90% of them seen just once; the ten biggest clones take up about 0.01%. The sample was also reused in another study, on human thymus T cells.

The sample taken for sequencing was thymocytes. All receptors come from a boy under two years old with a congenital heart defect.

This rearrangement joins TRBV29-1 to TRBJ2-7; tentative D call: TRBD1 (7 bases). Trimming left V 7 bases short and J 4 bases short, with 20 bases between. CDR1 and CDR2 (germline): SQVTM, ANQGSEA. The CDR3 sequence is 14 residues long. The CDR3 is CSAEGDSPEYEQYF. The CDR3 nucleotides read TGCAGCGCGGAGGGGGACAGCCCGGAGTACGAGCAGTACTTC.

This clone has only one observation. The chain combines TRBV19 with TRBJ1-5; 7 bases are a match to TRBD1. The CDR3 runs to 17 residues. Germline V gives CDR1 LNHDA, CDR2 SQIVND (reference sequence). The junction had 11 bases not matched to a gene; V was cut back by 6 bases and J by 0 bases. The DNA for the CDR3 is TGTGCCAGTAGGGGGGCAGGGGGATTGCTTAGCAATCAGCCCCAGCATTTT. It encodes CASRGAGGLLSNQPQHF.

This rearrangement joins TRBV27 to TRBJ2-7; the match to TRBD1 covers 7 bases. The CDR3 is 15 residues long. Germline CDR1 and CDR2: MNHEY and SMNVEV (reference sequence). After removal of 3 bases from V and 0 bases from J, the junction contained 5 bases not matched to a gene. The CDR3 DNA reads TGTGCCAGCAGTTTGCAACAGGGGACCTCCTACGAGCAGTACTTC. It specifies CASSLQQGTSYEQYF.

The chain carries TRBV5-6 and TRBJ1-5; possible D gene TRBD1, 6 bases. Trimming shortened V by 4 bases and J by 2 bases, and 16 bases separated the two germline ends. The CDR3 sequence is 16 residues long. Germline loops: CDR1 SGHDT, CDR2 YYEEEE. CDR3 DNA sequence: TGTGCCAGCAGCAGGACAGAAATGGATGGCAATCAGCCCCAGCATTTT. This sequence encodes CASSRTEMDGNQPQHF.

The V gene is TRBV5-6, the J gene TRBJ2-1, with 8 positions matching TRBD2. The CDR3 is 17 amino acids. The J segment lost 2 bases and the V segment lost 3 bases, leaving 10 bases of the junction unmatched. The germline CDR1 and CDR2 sequences are SGHDT and YYEEEE. The CDR3 is CASSSVSGTSPYNEQFF. The CDR3 region has the DNA TGTGCCAGCAGCTCAGTTAGCGGGACTTCCCCCTACAATGAGCAGTTCTTC.

The CDR3 DNA is TGTGCCAGCAGCTTTGGAGGGAGGGAGGGAGAGACCCAGTACTTC. Translation: CASSFGGREGETQYF. This chain links TRBV7-6 with TRBJ2-5; 7 bases match TRBD2. The V gene's germline CDR1 is SGHVS and CDR2 FNYEAQ. V gave up 3 bases and J gave up 4 bases; unmatched junction bases: 8. The CDR3 loop spans 15 amino acids. Supplemented by reference TRBV7-6 and TRBJ2-5, the full variable domain reads GAGVSQSPRYKVTKRGQDVALRCDPISGHVSLYWYRQALGQGPEFLTYFNYEAQQDKSGLPNDRFSAERPEGSISTLTIQRTEQRDSAMYRCASSFGGREGETQYFGPGTRLLVL.

The chain joins TRBV18 to TRBJ2-7; TRBD1 agrees at 11 bases. Germline V gene data show CDR1 as KGHSH and CDR2 as LQKENI. Trimming at V came to 3 bases and at J to 7 bases, leaving 5 bases not matched to a gene. The CDR3 contains 14 residues. The CDR3 coding sequence is TGTGCCAGCTCACCCCGGACAGGGGGCAGGGAGCAGTACTTC. Amino acid sequence: CASSPRTGGREQYF. The full variable domain, its missing parts supplied by reference TRBV18 and TRBJ2-7, is NAGVMQNPRHLVRRRGQEARLRCSPMKGHSHVYWYRQLPEEGLKFMVYLQKENIIDESGMPKERFSAEFPKEGPSILRIQQVVRGDSAAYFCASSPRTGGREQYFGPGTRLTVT.

This clone was counted a single time. The DNA of the CDR3 is TGTGCCAGCAGTGACGGCTCAGTTTCTGGCTACACCTTC. Its protein is CASSDGSVSGYTF. The genes are TRBV6-4 and TRBJ1-2, with D unclear. CDR1 is MRHNA, CDR2 SNTAGT, per germline. Deletions cut 2 bases from V and 7 bases from J, with 11 bases between. This CDR3 comprises 13 residues.

The rearrangement uses TRBV5-1 and TRBJ2-1; perhaps TRBD2 as D (6 bases). There are 15 residues in the CDR3. Trimming shortened V by 1 base and J by 8 bases, and 16 bases separated the two germline ends. The V gene's germline CDR1 is SGHRS and CDR2 YFSETQ. CDR3 residues: CASSLTSRRGDEQFF. DNA for the CDR3: TGCGCCAGCAGCTTGACTAGCCGGAGAGGCGATGAGCAGTTCTTC.

The J gene is TRBJ2-7, the V gene TRBV29-1, with 9 bases aligning to TRBD1. The germline CDR1 and CDR2 sequences are SQVTM and ANQGSEA. V shed 2 bases, J shed 0 bases, and the junction held 8 bases outside the gene matches. CDR3 length: 16 residues. As DNA, the CDR3 is TGCAGCGTTGAACTGCGAGGACAGGGGCCCTCCTACGAGCAGTACTTC. It yields the protein CSVELRGQGPSYEQYF.

The chain couples TRBV7-2 to TRBJ2-2; TRBD2 aligns across 7 bases. The CDR3 sequence is 16 residues long. Unmatched junction bases numbered 7, after V lost 3 bases and J lost 3 bases. From germline, CDR1 is SGHTA and CDR2 FQGNSA. CDR3 region: CASSLRGGPHTGELFF. CDR3 DNA sequence: TGTGCCAGCAGCTTGAGGGGAGGGCCGCACACCGGGGAGCTGTTTTTT.

V and J are TRBV6-5 and TRBJ2-5; TRBD1 might be the D (5 bases). Trimming took 6 bases from V and 2 from J, leaving 10 bases between them. The CDR3 runs 13 residues. The germline gives CDR1 MNHEY, CDR2 SVGAGI. The chain's CDR3 is CASRARVQETQYF. The CDR3 region has the DNA TGTGCCAGCAGGGCCAGGGTTCAAGAGACCCAGTACTTC.

V and J are TRBV6-5 and TRBJ2-5; 9 nucleotides line up with TRBD2. The end of the DNA fits TRBJ2-7 better, so the J call may be wrong. Per germline, CDR1 MNHEY and CDR2 SVGAGI. CDR3 length: 15 amino acids. In DNA form, the CDR3 reads TGTGCCAGCAGTTACTCCTGGCGGGAGGGCTACGAGCAGTACTTC. Translated: CASSYSWREGYEQYF.

The genes are TRBV9 and TRBJ1-2; D unclear. This CDR3 is built from 14 residues. CDR1 SGDLS and CDR2 YYNGEE come from the germline V gene. The V gene lost 6 bases and the J gene lost 6 bases, with 18 bases spanning the gap. The chain's CDR3 is CASTALQEENGYTF. CDR3 DNA: TGTGCCAGCACGGCGCTTCAGGAGGAGAATGGCTACACCTTC.

This chain connects TRBV5-8 to TRBJ2-7; TRBD1 aligns across 7 bases. The CDR3 is 14 amino acids. The germline CDR1 and CDR2 sequences are SGHTS and YDEGEE. V was clipped by 4 bases and J by 2 bases; unmatched bases: 6. CDR3 in DNA: TGTGCCAGCAGCCGACGGGACAGAGCCTACGAGCAGTACTTC. Amino acid sequence: CASSRRDRAYEQYF.

This chain joins TRBV2 and TRBJ1-2; D is possibly TRBD1 (5 bases). Germline V gene sequence: CDR1 SNHLY, CDR2 FYNNEI. This CDR3 contains 13 residues. The V gene lost 7 bases and the J gene lost 0 bases, with 9 bases spanning the gap. The CDR3 sequence: CASIQGTNYGYTF. The CDR3 DNA reads as TGTGCCAGCATCCAGGGTACTAACTATGGCTACACCTTC.

The V gene is TRBV7-9, the J gene TRBJ2-7; no definite D call. Germline V lookup: CDR1 SEHNR, CDR2 FQNEAQ (reference sequence). This CDR3 comprises 14 residues. V lost 5 bases and J lost 3, with 14 bases in between. CDR3 nucleotide sequence: TGTGCCAGCAGCACTACCCCGGATTACTACGAGCAGTACTTC. Translated: CASSTTPDYYEQYF. Variable domain in full (rest from reference TRBV7-9 and TRBJ2-7): DTGVSQNPRHKITKRGQNVTFRCDPISEHNRLYWYRQTLGQGPEFLTYFQNEAQLEKSRLLSDRFSAERPKGSFSTLEIQRTEQGDSAMYLCASSTTPDYYEQYFGPGTRLTVT.

This sequence joins TRBV14 and TRBJ2-7; D unclear. V lost 3 bases, J lost 0 bases, and 15 bases lay in between. The CDR3 contains 16 residues. Germline loops: CDR1 SGHDN, CDR2 FVKESK. CDR3 sequence reads: CASSHLKRTSSYEQYF. The CDR3 DNA follows: TGTGCCAGCAGCCACCTCAAGCGCACAAGCTCCTACGAGCAGTACTTC.

This chain links TRBV6-5 with TRBJ1-2; D call uncertain. The CDR3 is 15 residues long. Trimming took off 2 bases at V and 4 bases at J, with 14 bases between the two ends. Germline assignment: CDR1 MNHEY and CDR2 SVGAGI. The CDR3 DNA sequence: TGTGCCAGCAGTTACGCGGCGCGACCTCGCTATGGCTACACCTTC. It specifies CASSYAARPRYGYTF.

This chain connects TRBV7-9 to TRBJ1-4; D not resolved. The V and J ends lost 6 bases and 11 bases respectively, with 13 bases between them. The CDR3 is 12 amino acids. Germline V gene lookup returns CDR1 SEHNR and CDR2 FQNEAQ (reference sequence). The CDR3 is CASRPLLGKLFF. The CDR3 nucleotides read TGTGCCAGCAGGCCCCTCCTCGGGAAACTGTTTTTT.

V and J are TRBV5-1 and TRBJ2-1; 8 bases match TRBD2. This CDR3 comprises 15 residues. The V gene end was trimmed by 0 bases and the J gene end by 5 bases; junction bases not matched to a gene: 4. CDR1 is SGHRS and CDR2 is YFSETQ in the germline V gene. This CDR3 is CASSLVAGGDNEQFF. CDR3 DNA sequence: TGCGCCAGCAGCTTGGTCGCGGGAGGCGACAATGAGCAGTTCTTC. The full variable domain, completed using reference TRBV5-1 and TRBJ2-1, is KAGVTQTPRYLIKTRGQQVTLSCSPISGHRSVSWYQQTPGQGLQFLFEYFSETQRNKGNFPGRFSGRQFSNSRSEMNVSTLELGDSALYLCASSLVAGGDNEQFFGPGTRLTVL.

The rearrangement joins TRBV7-9 to TRBJ2-1, with TRBD2 matching 10 bases. The CDR3 is made up of 17 amino acids. V lost 5 bases to trimming and J lost 4 bases; unmatched junction nucleotides: 11. CDR1 is SEHNR, CDR2 FQNEAQ, per germline (reference sequence). The CDR3 loop reads CASSPVAGGLSYNEQFF. The CDR3 DNA sequence: TGTGCCAGCAGCCCTGTAGCGGGAGGTCTGTCATACAATGAGCAGTTCTTC.

The chain recombines TRBV28 with TRBJ1-2; 8 nucleotides agree with TRBD1. The trim removed 7 bases at V and 4 bases at J, leaving 5 bases unmatched. This CDR3 is 13 amino acids long. Germline V gene data show CDR1 as MDHEN and CDR2 as SYDVKM. The CDR3: CASKQGGIYGYTF. CDR3 in DNA: TGTGCCAGCAAACAGGGGGGGATCTATGGCTACACCTTC.

The CDR3 here is CASSSVSVNEQFF. The CDR3 region has the DNA TGCGCCAGCAGCTCGGTATCCGTAAATGAGCAGTTCTTC. The chain joins TRBV5-1 to TRBJ2-1; D is ambiguous. This CDR3 comprises 13 residues. Looked up from germline, CDR1 is SGHRS and CDR2 is YFSETQ. Trimming stripped 3 bases from V and 7 bases from J, with 11 bases between.

V and J are TRBV10-3 and TRBJ2-7; TRBD1 aligns across 8 bases. V shed 2 bases, J shed 1 base, and the junction held 7 bases outside the gene matches. The CDR3 is made up of 16 amino acids. CDR1 ENHRY and CDR2 SYGVKD come from the germline V gene. CDR3 loop: CAISEGRGLKSYEQYF. As DNA, the CDR3 is TGTGCCATCAGTGAGGGCAGGGGGCTTAAGTCCTACGAGCAGTACTTC.

The chain links TRBV4-3 to TRBJ1-2, with D possibly being TRBD1 (6 bases). This CDR3 spans 15 amino acids. The germline gives CDR1 LGHNA, CDR2 YSLEER. V was shortened by 0 bases and J by 4 bases, with 12 bases between the two germline ends. The CDR3, as DNA: TGCGCCAGCAGCCAAGATGGAGGGGGGGGCTATGGCTACACCTTC. Protein sequence: CASSQDGGGGYGYTF.